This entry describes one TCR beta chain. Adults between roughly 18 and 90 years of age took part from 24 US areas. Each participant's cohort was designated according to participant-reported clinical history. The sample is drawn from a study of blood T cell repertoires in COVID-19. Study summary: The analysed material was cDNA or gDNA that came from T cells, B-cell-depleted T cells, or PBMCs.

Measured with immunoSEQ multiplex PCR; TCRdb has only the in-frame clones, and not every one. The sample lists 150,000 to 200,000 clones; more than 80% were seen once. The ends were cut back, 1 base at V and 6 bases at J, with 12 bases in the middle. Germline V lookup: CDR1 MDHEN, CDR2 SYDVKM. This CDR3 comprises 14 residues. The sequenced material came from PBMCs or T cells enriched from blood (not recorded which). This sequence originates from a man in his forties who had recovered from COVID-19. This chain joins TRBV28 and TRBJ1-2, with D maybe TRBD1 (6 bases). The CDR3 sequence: CASSLYRQADGYTF. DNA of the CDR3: TGTGCCAGCAGTTTATACCGACAGGCGGATGGCTACACCTTC.